This entry describes one T cell receptor beta chain. Its antigen is not identified. Graves' hyperthyroidism without ophthalmopathy progression within 18 months was termed stable. Investigators excluded patients with uncontrolled infection, other autoimmune disease, pregnancy or lactation. Fresh peripheral blood, more than 9 ml, yielded the PBMCs. RNA transcripts were the template for amplifying TCR beta CDR3 regions. When the TCR CDR3 underwent first-round RT-PCR, the HTBI primer set was used. TCRdb re-derived calls from the multiplex PCR reads in MiXCR, one entry per CDR3 protein. The sample yields around 690,000 distinct CDR3 sequences, 15% to 20% seen once. The data belong to a study of T cells in Graves' hyperthyroidism and ophthalmopathy. Study-level results: Blood also carried most thyroid clonotypes expanded above 0.001.

V trimming: 7 bases; J trimming: 5 bases; junction bases outside the gene matches: 10. There are 14 residues in the CDR3. CDR1 is SQVTM and CDR2 is ANQGSEA in the germline V gene. This TCR was recovered from a man in his forties or fifties with Graves' hyperthyroidism. V is TRBV29-1 and J is TRBJ2-3; 9 bases are a match to TRBD1. The sequenced material came from blood. CDR3 DNA: TGCAGCGCAAGGGGACAGGGTACGGGAGATACGCAGTATTTT. It is translated as CSARGQGTGDTQYF.